Below, 21 T cell receptor beta chains from the same sample are listed, as sequenced in a study of PD-L1 blockade in urothelial cancer. Profiled with immunoSEQ multiplex PCR; TCRdb holds only in-frame clones, not every one. The table shows about 100,000 clones, with roughly nine tenths occurring only once. This material consisted of PBMCs, taken around atezolizumab (anti-PD-L1) treatment. The origin of the receptors is a woman of 80 years or more with urothelial cancer.

This chain joins TRBV11-1 and TRBJ2-1; 9 bases line up with TRBD2. This CDR3 spans 17 amino acids. Germline loops: CDR1 SGHAT, CDR2 FQDESV (reference sequence). V lost 0 bases and J lost 5; bases outside the gene matches: 8. CDR3 nucleotide sequence: TGTGCCAGCAGCTTAGCCCTCCCTAGCGGGAACGACAATGAGCAGTTCTTC. Protein product: CASSLALPSGNDNEQFF.

The genes are TRBV27 and TRBJ2-5, with 8 bases lining up with TRBD2. Looked up from germline, CDR1 is MNHEY and CDR2 is SMNVEV (reference sequence). The CDR3 runs 15 residues. V lost 5 bases, J lost 4 bases, and 9 bases stayed unmatched. CDR3 residues: CASSPSRAGGETQYF. CDR3 coding DNA: TGTGCCAGCAGTCCATCCCGGGCGGGGGGAGAGACCCAGTACTTC.

The chain carries TRBV15 and TRBJ1-2, with 7 positions matching TRBD1. The ends lost 3 bases at V and 7 bases at J; junction bases unmatched: 11. The CDR3 sequence is 15 residues long. Germline loops: CDR1 LNHNV, CDR2 YYDKDF (reference sequence). This chain's CDR3 is CATSRGDREVGGYTF. The CDR3 coding sequence is TGTGCCACCAGCAGGGGAGACAGGGAAGTGGGTGGCTACACCTTC.

J is TRBJ1-1 and V is TRBV19; D remains unclear. The CDR3 is made up of 14 amino acids. V was cut by 6 bases and J by 2 bases, with 13 bases left in between. CDR1 is LNHDA, CDR2 SQIVND, per germline (reference sequence). As DNA, the CDR3 is TGTGCCAGTAGCACCTCCGGGAGTAACACTGAAGCTTTCTTT. Protein sequence: CASSTSGSNTEAFF.

The V and J genes are TRBV15 and TRBJ2-7, with 7 bases matching TRBD2. The CDR3 has 14 amino acids. The J segment lost 6 bases and the V segment lost 0 bases, leaving 5 bases of the junction unmatched. The germline V gene encodes CDR1 LNHNV and CDR2 YYDKDF (reference sequence). The CDR3 here is CATSRDRGTTEQYF. The CDR3 DNA reads as TGTGCCACCAGCAGAGATCGTGGGACTACCGAGCAGTACTTC.

This chain links TRBV6-6 with TRBJ1-5; maybe TRBD1 (6 bases). The germline V gene has CDR1 MNHNY and CDR2 SVGAGI (reference sequence). The CDR3 is 15 residues long. V was shortened by 6 bases and J by 7 bases, with 19 bases between the two germline ends. The CDR3: CASSHPHRVAQPQHF. The DNA of the CDR3 is TGTGCCAGCAGCCACCCTCACAGGGTAGCGCAGCCCCAGCATTTT.

This clone has just one count. The chain recombines TRBV9 with TRBJ1-1; no clear D gene. V was clipped by 4 bases and J by 1 base, with 8 bases between them. Germline values: CDR1 SGDLS, CDR2 YYNGEE. The CDR3 consists of 13 residues. The CDR3 region is CASSPSGNTEAFF. CDR3 bases: TGTGCCAGCAGCCCCAGTGGGAACACTGAAGCTTTCTTT.

The chain joins TRBV7-9 to TRBJ2-7, with D tentatively TRBD2 (6 bases). The V end lost 4 bases, the J end lost 4 bases, and 23 bases lay between the germline ends. Germline V gene data show CDR1 as SEHNR and CDR2 as FQNEAQ (reference sequence). The CDR3 runs 17 residues. CDR3 sequence: CASSSRDSDTWQYEQYF. DNA for the CDR3: TGTGCCAGCAGCTCGAGGGACTCGGACACGTGGCAATACGAGCAGTACTTC.

CDR3 nucleotide sequence: TGTGCCAGCAGCCCAACCCTAGCGCGTGGGGCAGATACGCAGTATTTT. Protein: CASSPTLARGADTQYF. This chain links TRBV7-9 with TRBJ2-3; perhaps TRBD2 as D (6 bases). The CDR3 runs to 16 residues. V dropped 5 bases and J dropped 4 bases, with 19 bases sitting between them. In germline, CDR1 is SEHNR, CDR2 FQNEAQ (reference sequence). The complete variable domain, with remaining parts taken from reference TRBV7-9 and TRBJ2-3, reads DTGVSQNPRHKITKRGQNVTFRCDPISEHNRLYWYRQTLGQGPEFLTYFQNEAQLEKSRLLSDRFSAERPKGSFSTLEIQRTEQGDSAMYLCASSPTLARGADTQYFGPGTRLTVL.

The chain couples TRBV19 to TRBJ2-7, with D unclear. The CDR3 totals 13 residues. The V and J ends lost 3 bases and 3 bases respectively, with 9 bases between them. Germline V gene data show CDR1 as LNHDA and CDR2 as SQIVND (reference sequence). CDR3 sequence (DNA): TGTGCCAGTAGTATTAAGCCTGTCTACGAGCAGTACTTC. This codes for CASSIKPVYEQYF.

The chain employs TRBV4-1 and TRBJ1-1; 7 bases map to TRBD1. CDR1 and CDR2 from the germline V gene are MGHRA and YSYEKL. With 3 bases clipped from V and 3 bases from J, the junction kept 7 bases outside the gene matches. CDR3 length equals 15 residues. The CDR3 DNA follows: TGCGCCAGCAGCCAGGCGACAGGGTGGGACACTGAAGCTTTCTTT. This encodes CASSQATGWDTEAFF.

There are a few counts of this clone. The chain links TRBV2 to TRBJ2-7, with TRBD1 as a possible D gene (6 bases). With 7 bases removed from V and 7 bases from J, the gap between germline ends came to 17 bases. The CDR3 contains 13 residues. Germline V lookup: CDR1 SNHLY, CDR2 FYNNEI. In DNA, the CDR3 is TGTGCCAGCAAACCCGGGACACTATATGAGCAGTACTTC. Protein product: CASKPGTLYEQYF.

This chain links TRBV5-4 with TRBJ2-7, with a possible D match to TRBD2 (5 bases). Germline V gives CDR1 SGHNT, CDR2 YYREEE (reference sequence). Trimming took off 2 bases at V and 4 bases at J, with 16 bases between the two ends. This CDR3 has 15 amino acids. The CDR3 loop is CASSLGGEAAYEQYF. The CDR3 DNA reads TGTGCCAGCAGCTTAGGAGGAGAGGCAGCTTACGAGCAGTACTTC.

The genes are TRBV5-1 and TRBJ2-7, with 11 bases aligning to TRBD2. From germline, CDR1 is SGHRS and CDR2 YFSETQ. V dropped 0 bases and J dropped 1; count of bases not matched to a gene: 6. CDR3 size: 17 residues. CDR3 sequence (DNA): TGCGCCAGCAGCTTGGGACTAGCGGGGAGATCTTCCTACGAGCAGTACTTC. It is translated as CASSLGLAGRSSYEQYF.

The chain has TRBV7-3 and TRBJ1-2, with D perhaps TRBD1 (6 bases). V gave up 5 bases and J gave up 2 bases, with 9 bases separating them. CDR1 SGHTA and CDR2 FQGTGA come from the germline V gene. The CDR3 has 13 residues. As DNA, the CDR3 is TGTGCCAGCAGCGGAGACAGGAACTATGGCTACACCTTC. It translates to CASSGDRNYGYTF. Drawing the rest from reference TRBV7-3 and TRBJ1-2, the complete variable domain is GAGVSQTPSNKVTEKGKYVELRCDPISGHTALYWYRQSLGQGPEFLIYFQGTGAADDSGLPNDRFFAVRPEGSVSTLKIQRTERGDSAVYLCASSGDRNYGYTFGSGTRLTVV.

The CDR3 bases are TGTGCCAGCAGCGCTAGCGGAGGGGGAGATACGCAGTATTTT. Its translation: CASSASGGGDTQYF. The rearrangement links TRBV7-7 to TRBJ2-3, with D possibly matching TRBD2 (7 bases). CDR1 and CDR2 from the germline V gene are SSHAT and FNYEAQ (reference sequence). V was cut by 5 bases and J by 5 bases, with 14 bases left in between. CDR3 length: 14 amino acids.

V gene TRBV11-2 combines with J gene TRBJ2-7; 9 bases are a match to TRBD1. The CDR3 has 16 amino acids. Germline CDR1 SGHAT, CDR2 FQNNGV. V gave up 7 bases and J gave up 5 bases; unmatched junction bases: 15. The DNA for the CDR3 is TGTGCCAGCAACATTGCTTCCGGGACAGGGAGCCACGAGCAGTACTTC. Translation gives CASNIASGTGSHEQYF.

The chain carries TRBV5-4 and TRBJ2-7; D call uncertain. CDR3 size: 15 residues. Trimming pared 0 bases from V and 1 base from J, leaving 11 bases between. The germline V gene encodes CDR1 SGHNT and CDR2 YYREEE (reference sequence). The CDR3 region has the DNA TGTGCCAGCAGCTTGGGCGTAGAGAATTCCTACGAGCAGTACTTC. Encoded protein: CASSLGVENSYEQYF. Drawing the rest from reference TRBV5-4 and TRBJ2-7, the complete variable domain is ETGVTQSPTHLIKTRGQQVTLRCSSQSGHNTVSWYQQALGQGPQFIFQYYREEENGRGNFPPRFSGLQFPNYSSELNVNALELDDSALYLCASSLGVENSYEQYFGPGTRLTVT.

The chain combines TRBV6-4 with TRBJ1-1; D gene uncertain. CDR3 length: 14 residues. Germline V CDR1 and CDR2: MRHNA, SNTAGT. V lost 4 bases and J 0 bases, leaving 9 bases between the germline ends. CDR3 amino acids: CASSVGGMNTEAFF. The DNA of the CDR3 is TGTGCCAGCAGTGTGGGAGGGATGAACACTGAAGCTTTCTTT.

The gene calls are TRBV10-3 and TRBJ2-3; D is undetermined. The length of the CDR3 is 14 residues. Germline loops: CDR1 ENHRY, CDR2 SYGVKD. The V end lost 6 bases, the J end lost 1 base, and 11 bases lay between the germline ends. In DNA form, the CDR3 reads TGTGCCATCAGCGTCTTAGCCGGCACAGATACGCAGTATTTT. It encodes CAISVLAGTDTQYF.

The count of this clone is one. The genes are TRBV2 and TRBJ2-7, with D possibly being TRBD1 (5 bases). V lost 6 bases, J lost 8 bases, and 14 bases lay in between. CDR3 length equals 12 residues. Germline values: CDR1 SNHLY, CDR2 FYNNEI. This CDR3 is CASSPTESKQYF. CDR3 nucleotides: TGTGCCAGCAGCCCGACAGAGAGCAAGCAGTACTTC.